The rows below give T cell receptor beta chains drawn from one sample of a study of blood T cell repertoires in COVID-19. Only in-frame clones appear in the TCRdb table, and some are missing; sequencing was by immunoSEQ multiplex PCR. The sample lists 55,000 to 70,000 clones; 70% to 90% were seen once. What was sequenced was peripheral blood. Every receptor here comes from a woman aged 45 to 65 with COVID-19, enrolled during active disease. The CDR3 runs from the conserved cysteine through the conserved F or W. D genes are given only for firm matches. Clone sizes are given selectively: once, few, many, or a class where the clone is expanded.

clone size: .
D gene: .
J gene: TRBJ2-6
V gene: TRBV19
CDR3 protein: CASSSDTNSGANVLTF
CDR3 DNA: TGTGCCAGTAGCTCGGACACCAACTCTGGGGCCAACGTCCTGACTTTC

clone size: .
D gene: TRBD1
J gene: TRBJ1-1
V gene: TRBV7-3
CDR3 protein: CASSLTRAGTGLTEAFF
CDR3 DNA: TGTGCCAGCAGCTTAACTCGGGCGGGGACAGGGTTGACTGAAGCTTTCTTT

clone size: .
D gene: .
J gene: TRBJ1-5
V gene: TRBV11-2
CDR3 protein: CASSNPRGQSQPQHF
CDR3 DNA: TGTGCCAGCAGCAACCCCAGGGGTCAGTCACAGCCCCAGCATTTT

clone size: .
D gene: TRBD2
J gene: TRBJ2-7
V gene: TRBV7-9
CDR3 protein: CASSRWGGLAGYEQYF
CDR3 DNA: TGTGCCAGCAGCCGCTGGGGGGGACTAGCGGGTTACGAGCAGTACTTC

clone size: .
D gene: .
J gene: TRBJ2-7
V gene: TRBV5-1
CDR3 protein: CASSSSGRSYEQYF
CDR3 DNA: TGCGCCAGCAGTTCGAGCGGGCGTTCCTACGAGCAGTACTTC

clone size: .
D gene: .
J gene: TRBJ2-1
V gene: TRBV11-3
CDR3 protein: CASSFTYNEQFF
CDR3 DNA: TGTGCCAGCAGTTTTACATACAATGAGCAGTTCTTC

clone size: .
D gene: .
J gene: TRBJ2-2
V gene: TRBV6-5
CDR3 protein: CASSYSGSGNTGELFF
CDR3 DNA: TGTGCCAGCAGTTACTCCGGTAGCGGGAACACCGGGGAGCTGTTTTTT

clone size: .
D gene: TRBD1
J gene: TRBJ2-4
V gene: TRBV4-1
CDR3 protein: CASSDGQGGIQYF
CDR3 DNA: TGCGCCAGCAGCGACGGACAGGGGGGCATTCAGTACTTC

clone size: .
D gene: .
J gene: TRBJ2-2
V gene: TRBV28
CDR3 protein: CATIRGGNTGELFF
CDR3 DNA: TGTGCCACCATTAGGGGGGGGAACACCGGGGAGCTGTTTTTT

clone size: .
D gene: .
J gene: TRBJ2-3
V gene: TRBV7-9
CDR3 protein: CASSPLLRPGDTQYF
CDR3 DNA: TGTGCCAGCAGCCCACTCTTGCGACCGGGGGATACGCAGTATTTT

clone size: .
D gene: .
J gene: TRBJ2-3
V gene: TRBV15
CDR3 protein: CATSRDRATDTQYF
CDR3 DNA: TGTGCCACCAGCAGAGATAGAGCTACAGATACGCAGTATTTT

clone size: .
D gene: TRBD2
J gene: TRBJ2-3
V gene: TRBV5-1
CDR3 protein: CASSLGAGSTDTQYF
CDR3 DNA: TGCGCCAGCAGCTTAGGAGCGGGAAGCACAGATACGCAGTATTTT

clone size: .
D gene: .
J gene: TRBJ2-7
V gene: TRBV11-1
CDR3 protein: CASSLPRGVPYEQYF
CDR3 DNA: TGTGCCAGCAGCTTGCCACGCGGGGTCCCCTACGAGCAGTACTTC

clone size: .
D gene: .
J gene: TRBJ2-7
V gene: TRBV15
CDR3 protein: CATSGASNRRDLYEQYF
CDR3 DNA: TGTGCCACCAGCGGAGCATCGAATAGGCGGGATCTCTACGAGCAGTACTTC

clone size: .
D gene: TRBD1
J gene: TRBJ1-1
V gene: TRBV4-3
CDR3 protein: CASSKVDRGTEAFF
CDR3 DNA: TGCGCCAGCTCCAAAGTGGACAGGGGAACTGAAGCTTTCTTT

clone size: .
D gene: TRBD2
J gene: TRBJ2-2
V gene: TRBV6-5
CDR3 protein: CASRLSSGAGELFF
CDR3 DNA: TGTGCCAGCAGACTTTCTAGCGGAGCCGGGGAGCTGTTTTTT

clone size: .
D gene: .
J gene: TRBJ2-7
V gene: TRBV5-1
CDR3 protein: CASSLGWGGVIYEQYF
CDR3 DNA: TGCGCCAGCAGCTTGGGTTGGGGCGGTGTAATCTACGAGCAGTACTTC

clone size: .
D gene: TRBD1
J gene: TRBJ2-1
V gene: TRBV7-2
CDR3 protein: CASRYRQGAYNEQFF
CDR3 DNA: TGTGCCAGCAGGTATAGACAGGGGGCTTACAATGAGCAGTTCTTC

clone size: .
D gene: .
J gene: TRBJ1-5
V gene: TRBV6-1
CDR3 protein: CASSEAGGDQPQHF
CDR3 DNA: TGTGCCAGCAGTGAAGCCGGAGGGGATCAGCCCCAGCATTTT

clone size: .
D gene: TRBD1
J gene: TRBJ1-2
V gene: TRBV12-3/TRBV12-4
CDR3 protein: CASSLSTGFGYTF
CDR3 DNA: TGTGCCAGCAGTCTCTCGACAGGGTTCGGCTACACCTTC

clone size: .
D gene: TRBD2
J gene: TRBJ2-3
V gene: TRBV5-4
CDR3 protein: CASSLAAGPGTDTQYF
CDR3 DNA: TGTGCCAGCAGCTTGGCAGCGGGGCCAGGCACAGATACGCAGTATTTT

clone size: .
D gene: TRBD2
J gene: TRBJ2-2
V gene: TRBV6-1
CDR3 protein: CASSEAGSGSNTGELFF
CDR3 DNA: TGTGCCAGCAGTGAAGCGGGTAGCGGGAGCAACACCGGGGAGCTGTTTTTT

clone size: .
D gene: .
J gene: TRBJ2-1
V gene: TRBV28
CDR3 protein: CASSLARGLLGNEQFF
CDR3 DNA: TGTGCCAGCAGTTTAGCGCGGGGCCTCCTGGGAAATGAGCAGTTCTTC

clone size: .
D gene: .
J gene: TRBJ2-7
V gene: TRBV19
CDR3 protein: CATRGGTDEQYF
CDR3 DNA: TGTGCCACCAGGGGCGGCACTGACGAGCAGTACTTC

clone size: .
D gene: .
J gene: TRBJ2-3
V gene: TRBV7-3
CDR3 protein: CASSPYSGGDTQYF
CDR3 DNA: TGTGCCAGCAGCCCGTATAGTGGGGGCGATACGCAGTATTTT

clone size: once
D gene: .
J gene: TRBJ2-1
V gene: TRBV24-1
CDR3 protein: CATSDFVSGHNEQFF
CDR3 DNA: TGTGCCACCAGTGATTTCGTTTCAGGTCACAATGAGCAGTTCTTC

clone size: .
D gene: .
J gene: TRBJ2-3
V gene: TRBV23-1
CDR3 protein: CAGSSNPRIVESRSGRTDTQYF
CDR3 DNA: TGCGCCGGGAGTTCTAATCCTCGAATTGTAGAGAGCAGATCTGGACGGACAGATACGCAGTATTTT

clone size: .
D gene: .
J gene: TRBJ1-5
V gene: TRBV28
CDR3 protein: CASSYRQSFSNQPQHF
CDR3 DNA: TGTGCCAGCAGCTACCGACAGTCCTTTAGCAATCAGCCCCAGCATTTT

clone size: .
D gene: TRBD2
J gene: TRBJ2-7
V gene: TRBV6-5
CDR3 protein: CANTGLVVYEQYF
CDR3 DNA: TGTGCCAACACGGGACTAGTAGTCTACGAGCAGTACTTC

clone size: .
D gene: .
J gene: TRBJ2-1
V gene: TRBV6-4
CDR3 protein: CASSALGGFDNEQFF
CDR3 DNA: TGTGCCAGCAGTGCACTAGGAGGGTTCGACAATGAGCAGTTCTTC

clone size: .
D gene: TRBD1
J gene: TRBJ2-7
V gene: TRBV2
CDR3 protein: CASRQSGTGMDEQYF
CDR3 DNA: TGTGCCAGCAGACAATCCGGGACAGGGATGGACGAGCAGTACTTC

clone size: .
D gene: TRBD2
J gene: TRBJ2-1
V gene: TRBV18
CDR3 protein: CASSPPSGSSSYNEQFF
CDR3 DNA: TGTGCCAGCTCACCGCCTAGCGGGAGTAGCTCCTACAATGAGCAGTTCTTC